One and the same sample provided the 11 T cell receptor beta chains below, sequenced in a study of blood T cell repertoires in COVID-19. TCRdb's copy holds only in-frame clones and misses some; the assay was immunoSEQ multiplex PCR. The sample consists of about 400,000 clones, more than 75% of them appearing once. Sequencing used PBMCs or T cells enriched from blood (not recorded which). The receptors stem from a man aged 35-49 years in a cohort exposed to, infected with or recovered from COVID-19 (not recorded which).

The chain joins TRBV15 to TRBJ1-1; 7 bases are shared with TRBD1. This CDR3 spans 12 amino acids. Germline V gene data show CDR1 as LNHNV and CDR2 as YYDKDF (reference sequence). The V segment lost 5 bases and the J segment 5 bases; nucleotides outside the gene matches: 2. CDR3 nucleotide sequence: TGTGCCACCAGCCAGACAGGGACTGAAGCTTTCTTT. This translates into CATSQTGTEAFF.

The gene calls are TRBV28 and TRBJ1-2, with TRBD1 identical over 7 bases. Per the germline V gene, CDR1 is MDHEN and CDR2 is SYDVKM. The ends lost 5 bases at V and 3 bases at J; junction bases unmatched: 3. CDR3 length: 13 amino acids. CDR3 in DNA: TGTGCCAGCAGTAAGACAGGGCACTATGGCTACACCTTC. It is translated as CASSKTGHYGYTF.

The chain is built from TRBV5-1 and TRBJ2-2, with D possibly matching TRBD2 (6 bases). CDR1 and CDR2 (germline): SGHRS, YFSETQ. The ends were cut back, 2 bases at V and 0 bases at J, with 8 bases in the middle. This CDR3 has 15 amino acids. The CDR3 protein is CASSFSGPNTGELFF. The CDR3 nucleotides are TGCGCCAGCAGCTTCAGCGGGCCGAACACCGGGGAGCTGTTTTTT. The full variable domain, in which reference TRBV5-1 and TRBJ2-2 provide the parts outside the CDR3, is KAGVTQTPRYLIKTRGQQVTLSCSPISGHRSVSWYQQTPGQGLQFLFEYFSETQRNKGNFPGRFSGRQFSNSRSEMNVSTLELGDSALYLCASSFSGPNTGELFFGEGSRLTVL.

This chain links TRBV6-2 or TRBV6-3 with TRBJ1-1; TRBD1 aligns across 8 bases. Per the germline V gene, CDR1 is MNHEY and CDR2 is SVGEGT. After removal of 6 bases from V and 5 bases from J, the junction contained 8 bases not matched to a gene. CDR3 length: 14 amino acids. The CDR3 nucleotides read TGTGCCAGCAGCCACCCAGGGGGCTGGACTGAAGCTTTCTTT. Translating gives CASSHPGGWTEAFF.

This chain connects TRBV7-7 to TRBJ2-1; a weak D match, TRBD1 (5 bases). Between the trimmed V and J ends, which lost 2 bases and 2 bases, there was a span of 13 bases. CDR3 length: 16 amino acids. CDR1 is SSHAT and CDR2 is FNYEAQ in the germline V gene (reference sequence). The CDR3 DNA follows: TGTGCCAGCAGCTTACTAGGCAGGGTGACCTACAATGAGCAGTTCTTC. Encoded protein: CASSLLGRVTYNEQFF.

This clone showed up just once. The sample carries other DNA sequences with the same CDR3. This chain links TRBV7-9 with TRBJ1-5, with 8 bases aligning to TRBD1. J gave up 2 bases and V 6 bases, and 3 bases lay outside the gene matches. The CDR3 totals 14 residues. Germline values: CDR1 SEHNR, CDR2 FQNEAQ (reference sequence). The CDR3: CASSLGQGNQPQHF. CDR3 DNA: TGTGCCAGCAGTTTGGGACAGGGCAATCAGCCCCAGCATTTT.

This rearrangement joins TRBV5-1 to TRBJ2-7; maybe TRBD1 (6 bases). Germline V gene data show CDR1 as SGHRS and CDR2 as YFSETQ. This CDR3 is 13 amino acids long. Trimming pared 7 bases from V and 0 bases from J, leaving 11 bases between. The CDR3 region is CASGRDNSYEQYF. The DNA of the CDR3 is TGCGCCAGCGGCCGGGACAACTCCTACGAGCAGTACTTC.

V is TRBV5-5 and J is TRBJ2-1, with 8 positions matching TRBD1. There are 13 residues in the CDR3. The trim removed 2 bases at V and 9 bases at J, leaving 4 bases unmatched. Germline V gives CDR1 SGHKS, CDR2 YYEKEE (reference sequence). This CDR3 reads CASSFRGQGEQFF. The CDR3 coding sequence is TGTGCCAGCAGCTTCAGGGGGCAAGGTGAGCAGTTCTTC.

The chain uses TRBV23-1 and TRBJ2-7, with 7 bases identical to TRBD1. TRBV23-1 counts as an open reading frame of uncertain function. Trimming cost V 0 bases and J 2 bases; bases outside gene matches: 10. CDR3 length: 17 residues. In DNA, the CDR3 is TGCGCCAGCAGTCAATCTTCACGACAGGGCCGGACCTACGAGCAGTACTTC. Protein sequence: CASSQSSRQGRTYEQYF.

The chain couples TRBV5-4 to TRBJ1-6, with TRBD1 matching 7 bases. The germline CDR1 and CDR2 sequences are SGHNT and YYREEE (reference sequence). The CDR3 has 16 residues. V dropped 3 bases and J dropped 4; count of bases not matched to a gene: 7. Here the CDR3 DNA reads TGTGCCAGCAGCTCCGGGACAGAAACGTATAATTCACCCCTCCACTTT. Amino acid sequence: CASSSGTETYNSPLHF.

The chain employs TRBV24-1 and TRBJ2-3, with 7 bases that match TRBD2. V shed 5 bases, J shed 3 bases, and the junction held 7 bases outside the gene matches. The CDR3 is made up of 15 amino acids. Germline CDR1 KGHDR, CDR2 SFDVKD. The CDR3 reads CATSVSGPGTDTQYF. CDR3 sequence (DNA): TGTGCCACCAGTGTTAGCGGGCCGGGAACAGATACGCAGTATTTT.